This T cell receptor beta chain was obtained from a study of somatic mutations in cytotoxic T cells in rheumatoid arthritis. Germline V gene data show CDR1 as LNHDA and CDR2 as SQIVND (reference sequence). The CDR3 is 13 residues long. V lost 6 bases and J lost 5, with 11 bases in between. This clone showed up just a few times. Profiling relied on immunoSEQ multiplex PCR, and the TCRdb table lists in-frame clones only, not all of them. The table has about 10,000 clones, approximately 90% seen once. The chain has TRBV19 and TRBJ1-5, with D perhaps matching TRBD1 (6 bases). Sample: CD4+ T cells sorted from blood. The clonotype comes from a young woman with rheumatoid arthritis. In nucleotides, the CDR3 is TGTGCCAGTAGGGAAGGGGGGGATCAGCCCCAGCATTTT. Translation gives CASREGGDQPQHF.